Listed below are T cell receptor beta chains from one sample, sequenced in a study of blood T cell repertoires in COVID-19. Some clones are missing from TCRdb's copy, which holds only in-frame ones; the method was immunoSEQ multiplex PCR. This sample has just over 250,000 clones, with more than 90% found just once. The sequenced sample was peripheral blood. The receptors derive from a person under 30 with COVID-19, enrolled during active disease. Each CDR3 is given with its conserved first and last residue. A D gene is named only where the DNA matches it firmly. The listing skips clone size in some rows; elsewhere it reads once, few, many or a size class.

>TRBD1|once|TRBJ2-2|TRBV24-1
TGTGCCACCAGTGACCCAGGACAGGGGTCCCCCCCCGGGGAGCTGTTTTTT
CATSDPGQGSPPGELFF
>TRBD1|.|TRBJ1-2|TRBV4-1
TGCGCCAGCAGCCAAGGCGGACAGGGGGCCATCTATGGCTACACCTTC
CASSQGGQGAIYGYTF
>.|.|TRBJ2-7|TRBV2
TGTGCCAGCAGTGCCCGGGGAGAGCAGTACTTC
CASSARGEQYF
>.|many|TRBJ1-2|TRBV7-2
TGTGCCACCAAGAACCACACGGAGCCAGGAGGCTATGGCTACACCTTC
CATKNHTEPGGYGYTF
>.|.|TRBJ2-2|TRBV24-1
TGTGCCACCAGTGACCCTTTACCCCCGGGCGGGGAGCTGTTTTTT
CATSDPLPPGGELFF
>TRBD1|.|TRBJ1-2|TRBV7-2
TGTGCCAGCAGCAAACCTGACAGGGGAGTAAGTGGCTACACCTTC
CASSKPDRGVSGYTF
>.|few|TRBJ1-1|TRBV2
TGTGCCAGCAGTAGGACAGTCATCGTCGCGAACACTGAAGCTTTCTTT
CASSRTVIVANTEAFF
>TRBD2|few|TRBJ2-5|TRBV6-5
TGTGCCAGCAGCAGGACTAGCGTTCCTCAAGAGACCCAGTACTTC
CASSRTSVPQETQYF
>.|.|TRBJ1-1|TRBV27
TGTGCCAGCAGTTTCGAGGGCTTGAACACTGAAGCTTTCTTT
CASSFEGLNTEAFF
>TRBD1|.|TRBJ1-3|TRBV4-1
TGCGCCAGCAGCCAAAACAGGGGGTCGGGAAACACCATATATTTT
CASSQNRGSGNTIYF
>TRBD1|.|TRBJ1-4|TRBV6-6
TGTGCCAGCAGTTCTACAGGGGGTTCTAATGAAAAACTGTTTTTT
CASSSTGGSNEKLFF
>.|.|TRBJ2-1|TRBV12-1
TGTGCCAGCAGCTCCGGGACTAGCATTCCCTCCAATGGTGAGCAGTTCTTC
CASSSGTSIPSNGEQFF
>TRBD1|.|TRBJ2-7|TRBV7-2
TGTGCCAGCAGCTCCGACAGGGGTCTCTACGAGCAGTACTTC
CASSSDRGLYEQYF
>TRBD1|.|TRBJ1-2|TRBV27
TGTGCCAGCAGTTTCGCCTCCGGGACAGGGTATGGCTACACCTTC
CASSFASGTGYGYTF
>.|.|TRBJ2-1|TRBV4-3
TGCGCCAGCAGCCAATCCCAGGCCTCCTACAATGAGCAGTTCTTC
CASSQSQASYNEQFF
>.|.|TRBJ2-5|TRBV25-1
TGTGCCAGCCGGGGGGAGACCCAGTACTTC
CASRGETQYF
>.|.|TRBJ1-1|TRBV5-4
TGTGCCAGCAGCTCCCCACAAAGCGGGAACACTGAAGCTTTCTTT
CASSSPQSGNTEAFF
>.|.|TRBJ1-1|TRBV15
TGTGCCACCAGCCCCCGCGGGGGGAACACTGAAGCTTTCTTT
CATSPRGGNTEAFF
>.|.|TRBJ1-2|TRBV5-4
TGTGCCAGCAGCCTGGCGTCGGCTCAGGGATTAGGTGGCTACACCTTC
CASSLASAQGLGGYTF
>.|once|TRBJ1-2|TRBV3-1/TRBV3-2
TGTGCCAGCAGCCCCCAGGATTTCTATGGCTACACCTTC
CASSPQDFYGYTF
>TRBD1|.|TRBJ1-3|TRBV3-1/TRBV3-2
TGTGCCAGCAGCTTTTATTCGACAGGGCTCTCTGGAAACACCATATATTTT
CASSFYSTGLSGNTIYF
>.|.|TRBJ2-5|TRBV7-2
TGTGCCAGCAGCTTAGGGACATACCAAGAGACCCAGTACTTC
CASSLGTYQETQYF
>TRBD1|.|TRBJ2-1|TRBV6-1
TGTGCCAGCAGTGACAGGGGGCACTCCTACAATGAGCAGTTCTTC
CASSDRGHSYNEQFF